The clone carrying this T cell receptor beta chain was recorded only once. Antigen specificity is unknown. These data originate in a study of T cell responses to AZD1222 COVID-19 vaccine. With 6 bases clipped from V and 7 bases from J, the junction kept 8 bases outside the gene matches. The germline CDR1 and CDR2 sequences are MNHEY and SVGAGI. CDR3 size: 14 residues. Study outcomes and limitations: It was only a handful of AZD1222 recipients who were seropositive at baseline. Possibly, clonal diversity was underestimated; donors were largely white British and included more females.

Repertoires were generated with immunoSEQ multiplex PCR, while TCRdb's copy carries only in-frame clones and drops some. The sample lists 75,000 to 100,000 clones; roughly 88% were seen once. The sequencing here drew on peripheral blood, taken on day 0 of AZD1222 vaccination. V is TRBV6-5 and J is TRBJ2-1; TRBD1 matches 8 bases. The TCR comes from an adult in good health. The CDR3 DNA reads TGTGCCAGCAGAGGGCAGGGGGCGATGAATGAGCAGTTCTTC. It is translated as CASRGQGAMNEQFF.